Listed here is a single T cell receptor (beta chain). The antigen is not known. Anyone with autoimmune disease history or systemic immunosuppression was excluded. This record comes from a study of OX40 agonist ivuxolimab in advanced cancers. At the level of the study: Ivuxolimab, which patients received intravenously every 2 weeks, was dosed at 0.01 to 10 mg/kg. Findings and caveats of the study: The average count of expanded clones was higher among CD8+ T cells than among CD4+.

Assay used: immunoSEQ multiplex PCR; TCRdb lists only in-frame clones, some missing. Here the sample spans 100,000 or so clones, 90% to 96% being singletons. The specimen comprised CD4+ or CD8+ T cells sorted from blood, sampled in a trial of the OX40 agonist ivuxolimab. The TCR comes from an adult with an advanced solid tumor such as melanoma, head and neck, liver or kidney cancer.

This CDR3 is CASSTGGLTEAFF. DNA of the CDR3: TGTGCCAGCAGCACGGGGGGATTGACTGAAGCTTTCTTT. The rearrangement uses TRBV11-2 and TRBJ1-1, with TRBD1 as a possible D gene (5 bases). CDR3 length: 13 residues. Germline V gene lookup returns CDR1 SGHAT and CDR2 FQNNGV. Deletions cut 5 bases from V and 5 bases from J, with 12 bases between.